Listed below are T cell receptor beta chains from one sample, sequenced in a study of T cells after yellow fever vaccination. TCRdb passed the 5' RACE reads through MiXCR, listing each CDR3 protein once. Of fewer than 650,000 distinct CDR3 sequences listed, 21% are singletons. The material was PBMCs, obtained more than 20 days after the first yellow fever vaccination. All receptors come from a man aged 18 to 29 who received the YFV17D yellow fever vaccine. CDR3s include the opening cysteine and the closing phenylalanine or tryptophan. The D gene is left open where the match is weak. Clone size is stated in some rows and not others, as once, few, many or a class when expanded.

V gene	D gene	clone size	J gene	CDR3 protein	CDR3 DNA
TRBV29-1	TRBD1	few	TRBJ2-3	CSAAQGASTDTQYF	TGCAGCGCAGCACAGGGGGCGAGCACAGATACGCAGTATTTT
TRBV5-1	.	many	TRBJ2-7	CASSLSISYEQYF	TGCGCCAGCAGCTTGTCCATCTCCTACGAGCAGTACTTC
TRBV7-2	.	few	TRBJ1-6	CASSFETIAGSPLHF	TGTGCCAGCAGCTTCGAAACCATTGCTGGATCACCCCTCCACTTT
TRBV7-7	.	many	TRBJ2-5	CASSPDHQETQYF	TGTGCCAGCAGCCCGGACCATCAAGAGACCCAGTACTTC
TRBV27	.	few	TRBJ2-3	CASSWDPLLADTQYF	TGTGCCAGCAGTTGGGACCCCCTGCTGGCAGATACGCAGTATTTT
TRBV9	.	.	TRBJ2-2	CASSVVLTVRSTGELFF	TGTGCCAGCAGCGTAGTACTTACAGTAAGAAGCACCGGGGAGCTGTTTTTT
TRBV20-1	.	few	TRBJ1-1	CSARPAELNTEAFF	TGCAGTGCTAGGCCGGCGGAACTGAACACTGAAGCTTTCTTT
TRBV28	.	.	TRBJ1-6	CASSPPRAGENSPLHF	TGTGCCAGCAGCCCCCCCAGGGCAGGGGAAAATTCACCCCTCCACTTT
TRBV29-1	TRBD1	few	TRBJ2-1	CSVEADRGTYNEQFF	TGCAGCGTTGAAGCCGACAGGGGAACCTACAATGAGCAGTTCTTC
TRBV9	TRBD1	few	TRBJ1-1	CASSVEGDRGGMNTEAFF	TGTGCCAGCAGCGTAGAAGGGGACAGGGGGGGCATGAACACTGAAGCTTTCTTT
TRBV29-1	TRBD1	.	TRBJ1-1	CSVADRAMNTEAFF	TGCAGCGTTGCTGACAGGGCTATGAACACTGAAGCTTTCTTT
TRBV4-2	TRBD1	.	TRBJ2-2	CASSQEPTGAANTGELFF	TGTGCCAGCAGCCAAGAACCGACAGGGGCCGCGAACACCGGGGAGCTGTTTTTT
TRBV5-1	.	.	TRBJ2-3	CASSLVRGTTDTQYF	TGCGCCAGCAGCTTGGTTCGGGGGACCACAGATACGCAGTATTTT
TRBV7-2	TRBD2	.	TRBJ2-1	CASSTSLAGGLYEQFF	TGTGCCAGCAGCACAAGCCTAGCGGGGGGGCTCTATGAGCAGTTCTTC
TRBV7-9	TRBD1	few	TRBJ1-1	CASSNRDRDEAFF	TGTGCCAGCAGCAACCGGGACAGAGATGAAGCTTTCTTT
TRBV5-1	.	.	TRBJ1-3	CASSWGDNSGNTIYF	TGCGCCAGCAGCTGGGGGGACAACTCTGGAAACACCATATATTTT
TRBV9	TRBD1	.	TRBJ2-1	CASSVGGQGAGYEQFF	TGTGCCAGCAGCGTAGGAGGACAGGGGGCCGGATATGAGCAGTTCTTC
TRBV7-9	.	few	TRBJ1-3	CASSFSWDGNTIYF	TGTGCCAGCAGCTTCTCGTGGGATGGAAACACCATATATTTT